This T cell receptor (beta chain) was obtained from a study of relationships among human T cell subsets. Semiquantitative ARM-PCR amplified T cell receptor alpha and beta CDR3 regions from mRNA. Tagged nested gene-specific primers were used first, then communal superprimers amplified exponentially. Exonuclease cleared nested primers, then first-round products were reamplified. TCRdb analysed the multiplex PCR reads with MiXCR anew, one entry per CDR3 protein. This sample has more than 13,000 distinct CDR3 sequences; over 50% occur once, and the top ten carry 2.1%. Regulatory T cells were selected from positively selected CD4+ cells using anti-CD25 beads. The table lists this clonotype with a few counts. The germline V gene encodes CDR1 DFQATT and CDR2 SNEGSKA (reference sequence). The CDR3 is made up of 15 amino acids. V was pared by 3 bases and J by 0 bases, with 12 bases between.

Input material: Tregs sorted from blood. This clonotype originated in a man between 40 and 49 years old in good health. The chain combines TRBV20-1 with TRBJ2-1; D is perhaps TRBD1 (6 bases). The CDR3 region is CSARTDRSSYNEQFF. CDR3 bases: TGCAGTGCTAGGACGGACAGAAGCTCCTACAATGAGCAGTTCTTC.